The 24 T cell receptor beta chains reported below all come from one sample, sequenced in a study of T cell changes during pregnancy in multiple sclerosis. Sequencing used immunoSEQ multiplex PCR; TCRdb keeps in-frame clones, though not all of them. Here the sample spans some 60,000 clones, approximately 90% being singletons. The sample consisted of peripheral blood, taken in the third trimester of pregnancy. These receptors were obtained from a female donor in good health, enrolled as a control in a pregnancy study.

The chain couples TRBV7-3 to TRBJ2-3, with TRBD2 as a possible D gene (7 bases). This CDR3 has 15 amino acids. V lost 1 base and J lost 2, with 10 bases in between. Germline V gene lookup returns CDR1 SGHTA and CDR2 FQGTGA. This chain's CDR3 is CASSLRGGLTDTQYF. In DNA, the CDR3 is TGTGCCAGCAGCTTAAGGGGGGGGCTCACAGATACGCAGTATTTT.

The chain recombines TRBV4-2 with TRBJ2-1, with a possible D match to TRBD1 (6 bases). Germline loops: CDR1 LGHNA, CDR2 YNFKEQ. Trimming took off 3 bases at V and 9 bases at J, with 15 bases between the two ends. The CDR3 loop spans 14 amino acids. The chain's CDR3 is CASSHFPDRSEQFF. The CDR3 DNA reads TGTGCCAGCAGCCACTTTCCCGACAGGAGTGAGCAGTTCTTC.

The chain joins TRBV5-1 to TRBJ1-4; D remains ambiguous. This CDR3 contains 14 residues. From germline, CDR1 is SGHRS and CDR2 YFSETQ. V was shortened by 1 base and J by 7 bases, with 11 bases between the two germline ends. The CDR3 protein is CASSLRSDGEKLFF. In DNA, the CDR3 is TGCGCCAGCAGCTTGCGCTCAGATGGTGAAAAACTGTTTTTT.

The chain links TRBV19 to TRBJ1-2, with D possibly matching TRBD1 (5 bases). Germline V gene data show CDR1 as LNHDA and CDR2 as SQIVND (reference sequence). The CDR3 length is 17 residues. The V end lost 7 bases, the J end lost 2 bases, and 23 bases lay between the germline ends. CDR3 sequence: CASKQILSRGQNYGYTF. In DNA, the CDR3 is TGTGCCAGTAAACAAATTCTGTCTAGGGGTCAAAACTATGGCTACACCTTC.

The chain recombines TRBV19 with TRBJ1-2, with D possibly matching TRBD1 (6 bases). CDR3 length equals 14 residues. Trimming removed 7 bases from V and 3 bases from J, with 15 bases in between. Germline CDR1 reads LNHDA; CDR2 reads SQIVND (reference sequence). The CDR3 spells CASIPGGAYYGYTF. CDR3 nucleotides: TGTGCCAGTATTCCCGGGGGGGCTTACTATGGCTACACCTTC.

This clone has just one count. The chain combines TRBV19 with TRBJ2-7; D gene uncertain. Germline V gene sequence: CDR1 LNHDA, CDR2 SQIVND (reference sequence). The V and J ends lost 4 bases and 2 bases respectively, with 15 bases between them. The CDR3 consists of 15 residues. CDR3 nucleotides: TGTGCCAGTAGTAAACCAGGTTCGTTAGCCTACGAGCAGTACTTC. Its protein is CASSKPGSLAYEQYF.

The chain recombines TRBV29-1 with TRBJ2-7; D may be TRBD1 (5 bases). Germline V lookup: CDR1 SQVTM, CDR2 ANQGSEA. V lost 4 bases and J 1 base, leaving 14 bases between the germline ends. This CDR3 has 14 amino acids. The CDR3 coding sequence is TGCAGCGTTGGCGGCGGAAGGGGATCCTACGAGCAGTACTTC. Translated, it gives CSVGGGRGSYEQYF.

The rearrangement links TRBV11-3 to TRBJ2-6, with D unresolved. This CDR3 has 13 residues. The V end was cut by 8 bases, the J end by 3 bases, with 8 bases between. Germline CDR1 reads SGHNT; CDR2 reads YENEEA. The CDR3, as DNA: TGTGCCAGCCGAAGTAGTGGGGCCAACGTCCTGACTTTC. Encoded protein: CASRSSGANVLTF.

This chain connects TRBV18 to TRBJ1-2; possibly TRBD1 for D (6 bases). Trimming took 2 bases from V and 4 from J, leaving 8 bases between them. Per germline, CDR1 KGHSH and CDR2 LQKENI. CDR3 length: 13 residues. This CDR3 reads CASSPDRSYGYTF. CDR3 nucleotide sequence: TGTGCCAGCTCACCAGACAGGTCCTATGGCTACACCTTC.

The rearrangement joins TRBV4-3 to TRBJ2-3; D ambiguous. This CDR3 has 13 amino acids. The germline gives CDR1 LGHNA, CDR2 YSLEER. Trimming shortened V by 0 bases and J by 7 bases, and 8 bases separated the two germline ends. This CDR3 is CASSQEVRHTQYF. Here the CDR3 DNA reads TGCGCCAGCAGCCAAGAAGTCAGGCATACGCAGTATTTT.

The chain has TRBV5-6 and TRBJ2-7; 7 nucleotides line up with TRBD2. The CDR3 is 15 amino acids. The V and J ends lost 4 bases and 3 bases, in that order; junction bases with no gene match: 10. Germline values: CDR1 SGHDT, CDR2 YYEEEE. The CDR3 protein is CASSRTGTISYEQYF. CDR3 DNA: TGTGCCAGCAGCAGAACCGGGACTATCAGCTACGAGCAGTACTTC. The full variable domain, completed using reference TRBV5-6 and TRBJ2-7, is DAGVTQSPTHLIKTRGQQVTLRCSPKSGHDTVSWYQQALGQGPQFIFQYYEEEERQRGNFPDRFSGHQFPNYSSELNVNALLLGDSALYLCASSRTGTISYEQYFGPGTRLTVT.

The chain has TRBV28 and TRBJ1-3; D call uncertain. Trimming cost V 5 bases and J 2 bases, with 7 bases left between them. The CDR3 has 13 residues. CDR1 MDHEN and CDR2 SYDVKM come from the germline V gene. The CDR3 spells CASSTPAGNTIYF. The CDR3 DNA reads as TGTGCCAGCAGTACCCCAGCTGGAAACACCATATATTTT.

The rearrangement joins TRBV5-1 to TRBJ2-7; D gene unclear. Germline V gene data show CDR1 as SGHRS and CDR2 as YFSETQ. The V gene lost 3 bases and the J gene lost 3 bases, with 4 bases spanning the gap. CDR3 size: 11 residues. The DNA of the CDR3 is TGCGCCAGCAGCTACAACTACGAGCAGTACTTC. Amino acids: CASSYNYEQYF.

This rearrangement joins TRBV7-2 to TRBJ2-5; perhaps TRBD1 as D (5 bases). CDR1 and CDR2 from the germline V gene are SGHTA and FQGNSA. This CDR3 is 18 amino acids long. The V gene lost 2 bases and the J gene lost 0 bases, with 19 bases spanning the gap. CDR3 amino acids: CASSLSLGRGPHQETQYF. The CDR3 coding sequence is TGTGCCAGCAGCTTATCTTTGGGGCGAGGTCCTCACCAAGAGACCCAGTACTTC.

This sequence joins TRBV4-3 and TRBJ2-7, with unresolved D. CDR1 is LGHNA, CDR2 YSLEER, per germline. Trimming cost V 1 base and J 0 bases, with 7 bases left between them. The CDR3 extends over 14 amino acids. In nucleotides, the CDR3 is TGCGCCAGCAGCCAAGTCCCAGACTCCTACGAGCAGTACTTC. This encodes CASSQVPDSYEQYF.

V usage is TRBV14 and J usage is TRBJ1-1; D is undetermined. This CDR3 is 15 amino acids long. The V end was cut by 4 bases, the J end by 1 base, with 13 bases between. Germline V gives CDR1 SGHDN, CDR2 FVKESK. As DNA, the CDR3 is TGTGCCAGCAGCCCTGCCCTAGGGAGGAACACTGAAGCTTTCTTT. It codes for CASSPALGRNTEAFF.

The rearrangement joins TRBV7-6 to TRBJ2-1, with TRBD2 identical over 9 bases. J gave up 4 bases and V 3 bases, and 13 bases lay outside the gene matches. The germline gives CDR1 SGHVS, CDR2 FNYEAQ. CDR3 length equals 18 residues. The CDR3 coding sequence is TGTGCCAGCAGCTTTGGGGTTGGGGGAGCGGGAGGTTACAATGAGCAGTTCTTC. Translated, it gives CASSFGVGGAGGYNEQFF.

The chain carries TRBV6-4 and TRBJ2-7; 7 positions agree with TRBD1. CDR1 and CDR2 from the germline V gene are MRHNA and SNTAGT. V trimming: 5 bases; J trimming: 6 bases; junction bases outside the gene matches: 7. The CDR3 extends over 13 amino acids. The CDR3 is CASSKTGTGEQYF. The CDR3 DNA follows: TGTGCCAGCAGTAAGACAGGGACGGGCGAGCAGTACTTC.

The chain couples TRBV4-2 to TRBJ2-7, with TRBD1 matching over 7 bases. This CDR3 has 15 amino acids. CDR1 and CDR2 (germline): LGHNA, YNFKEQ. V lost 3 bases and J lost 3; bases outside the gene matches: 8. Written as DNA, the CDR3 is TGTGCCAGCAGCCATGCTGGTCCAGGGGGCTACGAGCAGTACTTC. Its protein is CASSHAGPGGYEQYF.

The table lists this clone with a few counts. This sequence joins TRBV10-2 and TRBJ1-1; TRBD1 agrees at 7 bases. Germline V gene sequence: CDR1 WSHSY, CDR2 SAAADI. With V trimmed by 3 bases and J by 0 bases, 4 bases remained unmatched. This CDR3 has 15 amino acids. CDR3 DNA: TGCGCCAGCAGTGAAAGGGACAGCATGAACACTGAAGCTTTCTTT. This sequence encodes CASSERDSMNTEAFF.

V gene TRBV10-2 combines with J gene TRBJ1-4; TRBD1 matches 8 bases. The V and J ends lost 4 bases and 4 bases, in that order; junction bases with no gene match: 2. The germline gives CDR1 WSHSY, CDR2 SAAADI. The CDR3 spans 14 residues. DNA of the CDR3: TGCGCCAGCAGTGCGGACAGGGATAATGAAAAACTGTTTTTT. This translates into CASSADRDNEKLFF.

The CDR3 protein is CASSESIAPNTEAFF. The CDR3 DNA sequence: TGTGCCAGCAGCGAAAGTATAGCGCCGAACACTGAAGCTTTCTTT. V and J are TRBV6-5 and TRBJ1-1; unclear D gene. V lost 6 bases, J lost 1 base, and 15 bases lay in between. This CDR3 is 15 amino acids long. Per germline, CDR1 MNHEY and CDR2 SVGAGI.

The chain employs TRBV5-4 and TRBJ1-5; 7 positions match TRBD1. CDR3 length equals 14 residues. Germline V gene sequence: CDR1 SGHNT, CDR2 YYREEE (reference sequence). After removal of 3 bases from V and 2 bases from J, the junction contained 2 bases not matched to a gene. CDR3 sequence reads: CASSSDRGNQPQHF. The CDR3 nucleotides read TGTGCCAGCAGCTCCGACAGGGGCAATCAGCCCCAGCATTTT.

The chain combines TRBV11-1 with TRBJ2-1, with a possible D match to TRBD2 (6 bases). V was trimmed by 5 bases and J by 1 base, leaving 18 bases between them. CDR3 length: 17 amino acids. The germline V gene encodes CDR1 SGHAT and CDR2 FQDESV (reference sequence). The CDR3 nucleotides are TGTGCCAGCAGCCTCGGGAAGCGGGTCTTATCCTACAATGAGCAGTTCTTC. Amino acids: CASSLGKRVLSYNEQFF.